The source of this T cell receptor beta chain is a study of graft-versus-host responses after intestinal transplantation. Study at large: Transplants given to recipients were multivisceral, liver-intestinal, or isolated intestinal. The whole recipient group had anti-thymocyte globulin induction followed by tacrolimus and steroids for about three years.

Germline loops: CDR1 MNHEY, CDR2 SVGAGI. The V segment lost 6 bases and the J segment 4 bases; nucleotides outside the gene matches: 4. The CDR3 spans 13 residues. This clone was recorded a few times. The antigen is not known. The sample contains more than one DNA sequence encoding this CDR3. Here immunoSEQ multiplex PCR was the method, and the copy in TCRdb shows in-frame clones only, minus some. The profile shows some 90,000 clones, roughly 88% of them singletons. Sequencing was performed on unstimulated CD4+ T cells sorted from spleen or lymph node cells, taken before intestinal transplant. The TCR comes from a human donor who received an intestinal transplant. The J gene is TRBJ1-2, the V gene TRBV6-5; 8 nucleotides line up with TRBD1. The CDR3 is CASRSTGGYGYTF. CDR3 bases: TGTGCCAGCAGGTCTACAGGGGGCTATGGCTACACCTTC.